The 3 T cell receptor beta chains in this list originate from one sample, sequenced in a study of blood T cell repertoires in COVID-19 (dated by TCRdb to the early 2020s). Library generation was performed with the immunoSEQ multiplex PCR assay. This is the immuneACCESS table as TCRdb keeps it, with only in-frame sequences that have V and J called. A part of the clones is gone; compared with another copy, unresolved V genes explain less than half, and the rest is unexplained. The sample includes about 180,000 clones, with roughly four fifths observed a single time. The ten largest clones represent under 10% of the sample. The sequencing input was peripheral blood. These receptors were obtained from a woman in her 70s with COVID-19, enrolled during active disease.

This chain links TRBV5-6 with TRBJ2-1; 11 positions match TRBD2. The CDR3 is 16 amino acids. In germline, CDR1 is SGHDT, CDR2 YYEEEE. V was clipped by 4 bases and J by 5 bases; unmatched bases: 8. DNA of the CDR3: TGTGCCAGCAGCCTGGGTCTAGCGGGAGGTAACAATGAGCAGTTCTTC. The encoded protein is CASSLGLAGGNNEQFF.

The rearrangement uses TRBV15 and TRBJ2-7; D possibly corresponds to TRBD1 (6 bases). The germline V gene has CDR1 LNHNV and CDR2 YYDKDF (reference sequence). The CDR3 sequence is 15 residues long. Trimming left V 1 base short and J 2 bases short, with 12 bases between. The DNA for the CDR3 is TGTGCCACCAGCAGAGTAGGGACACAGACCTACGAGCAGTACTTC. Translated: CATSRVGTQTYEQYF.

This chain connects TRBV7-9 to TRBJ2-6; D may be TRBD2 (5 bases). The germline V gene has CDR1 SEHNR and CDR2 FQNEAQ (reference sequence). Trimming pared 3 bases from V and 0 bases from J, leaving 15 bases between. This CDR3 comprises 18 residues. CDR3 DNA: TGTGCCAGCAGCTTGGGAGCACACATTGCCTCTGGGGCCAACGTCCTGACTTTC. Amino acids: CASSLGAHIASGANVLTF.